This T cell receptor (beta chain) was sequenced for a study of OX40 agonist ivuxolimab in advanced cancers. Study-level information: Partial response was recorded in three patients: one hepatocellular carcinoma and two cutaneous melanoma cases. General study points: Partial responders at 0.1-3.0 mg/kg showed near-lowest clonal expansion. On average, a greater number of expanded clones characterised CD8+ T cells relative to CD4+.

To note about this clone: Its antigen is still unknown.

The CDR3 runs 15 residues. V dropped 5 bases and J dropped 4; count of bases not matched to a gene: 7. CDR1 is MGHRA and CDR2 is YSYEKL in the germline V gene. Data came from immunoSEQ multiplex PCR; TCRdb stores just in-frame clones and leaves some out. This sample has under 25,000 clones; roughly nine tenths occur once, and the top ten carry 50%. The rearrangement joins TRBV4-1 to TRBJ1-4; 7 bases agree with TRBD1. The receptor's source is an adult with an advanced solid tumor such as melanoma, head and neck, liver or kidney cancer. The source was CD4+ or CD8+ T cells sorted from blood, collected in a trial of the OX40 agonist ivuxolimab. CDR3 DNA: TGCGCCAGCAGCAGTCAGGGGGGACTTAATGAAAAACTGTTTTTT. Translation gives CASSSQGGLNEKLFF.